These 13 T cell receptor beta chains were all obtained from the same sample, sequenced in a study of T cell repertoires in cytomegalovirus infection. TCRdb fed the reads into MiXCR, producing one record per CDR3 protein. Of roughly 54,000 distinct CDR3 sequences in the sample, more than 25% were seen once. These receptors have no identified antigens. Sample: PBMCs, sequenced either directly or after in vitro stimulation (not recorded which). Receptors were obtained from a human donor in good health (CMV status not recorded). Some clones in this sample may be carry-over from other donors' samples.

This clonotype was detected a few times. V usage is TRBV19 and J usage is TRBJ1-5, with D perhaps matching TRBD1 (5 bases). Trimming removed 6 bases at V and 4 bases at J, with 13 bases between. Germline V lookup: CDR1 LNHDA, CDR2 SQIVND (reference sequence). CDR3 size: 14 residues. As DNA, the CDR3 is TGTGCCAGTAGCGGACGGCGGACAAATCAGCCCCAGCATTTT. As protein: CASSGRRTNQPQHF.

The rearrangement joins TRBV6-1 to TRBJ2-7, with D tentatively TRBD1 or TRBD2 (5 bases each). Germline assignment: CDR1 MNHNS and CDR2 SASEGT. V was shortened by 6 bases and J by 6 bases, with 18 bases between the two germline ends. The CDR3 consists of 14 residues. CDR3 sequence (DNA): TGTGCCAGCAGAGACTCCGGGACCTACGGCGAGCAGTACTTC. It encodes CASRDSGTYGEQYF.

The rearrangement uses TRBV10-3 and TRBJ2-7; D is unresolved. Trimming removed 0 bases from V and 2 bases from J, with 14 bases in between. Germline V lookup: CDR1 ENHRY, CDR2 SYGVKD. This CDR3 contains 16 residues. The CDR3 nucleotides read TGTGCCATCAGTGAGTCGGCTAGAGAGATTCCCTACGAGCAGTACTTC. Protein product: CAISESAREIPYEQYF.

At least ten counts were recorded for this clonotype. The CDR3 region is CASSSGRLAGNNEQFF. In nucleotides, the CDR3 is TGTGCCAGCAGTTCCGGCCGACTAGCGGGGAACAATGAGCAGTTCTTC. The gene calls are TRBV27 and TRBJ2-1, with 11 nucleotides matching TRBD2. The CDR3 runs to 16 residues. V lost 4 bases, J lost 5 bases, and 7 bases stayed unmatched. CDR1 MNHEY and CDR2 SMNVEV come from the germline V gene (reference sequence).

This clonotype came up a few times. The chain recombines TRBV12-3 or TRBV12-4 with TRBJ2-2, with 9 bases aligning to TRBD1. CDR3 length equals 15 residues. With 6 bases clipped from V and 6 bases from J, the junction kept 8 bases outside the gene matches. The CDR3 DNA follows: TGTGCCAGCAGAACCGGGACAGGGTGGTCCGGGGAGCTGTTTTTT. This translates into CASRTGTGWSGELFF.

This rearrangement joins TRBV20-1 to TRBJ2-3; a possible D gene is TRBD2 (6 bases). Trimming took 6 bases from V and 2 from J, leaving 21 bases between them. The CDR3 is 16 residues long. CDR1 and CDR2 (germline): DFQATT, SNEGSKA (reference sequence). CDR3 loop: CSAHARVADPTDTQYF. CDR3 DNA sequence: TGCAGTGCCCACGCCCGGGTAGCGGACCCCACAGATACGCAGTATTTT.

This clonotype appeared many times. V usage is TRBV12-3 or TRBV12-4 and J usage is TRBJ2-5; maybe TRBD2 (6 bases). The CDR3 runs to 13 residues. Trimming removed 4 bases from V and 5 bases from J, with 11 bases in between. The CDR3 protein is CASSYGSGETQYF. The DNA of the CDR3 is TGTGCCAGCAGTTACGGGAGCGGGGAGACCCAGTACTTC.

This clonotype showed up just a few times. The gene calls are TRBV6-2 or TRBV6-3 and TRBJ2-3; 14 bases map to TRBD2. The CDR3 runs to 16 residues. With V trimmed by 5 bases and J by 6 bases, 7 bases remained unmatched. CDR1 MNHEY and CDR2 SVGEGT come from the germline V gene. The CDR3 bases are TGTGCCAGCAGTCATCGGACTAGCGGGAGGTATGATACGCAGTATTTT. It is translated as CASSHRTSGRYDTQYF.

In DNA form, the CDR3 reads TGCGCCAGTACAACTATATCGGCGGGGGGGTACGCAGATACGCAGTATTTT. Protein: CASTTISAGGYADTQYF. The V call is TRBV5-1, the J call TRBJ2-3; 9 bases line up with TRBD2. Germline lookup yields CDR1 SGHRS and CDR2 YFSETQ. The V segment lost 8 bases and the J segment 4 bases; nucleotides outside the gene matches: 17. This CDR3 contains 17 residues. The whole variable domain, filled in from reference TRBV5-1 and TRBJ2-3, reads KAGVTQTPRYLIKTRGQQVTLSCSPISGHRSVSWYQQTPGQGLQFLFEYFSETQRNKGNFPGRFSGRQFSNSRSEMNVSTLELGDSALYLCASTTISAGGYADTQYFGPGTRLTVL.

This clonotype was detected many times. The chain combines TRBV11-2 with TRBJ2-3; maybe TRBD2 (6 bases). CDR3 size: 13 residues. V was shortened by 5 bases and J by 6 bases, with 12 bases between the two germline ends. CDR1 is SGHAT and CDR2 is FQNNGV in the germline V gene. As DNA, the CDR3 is TGTGCCAGCAGCCGCATAGCGGCCGATACGCAGTATTTT. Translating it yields CASSRIAADTQYF.

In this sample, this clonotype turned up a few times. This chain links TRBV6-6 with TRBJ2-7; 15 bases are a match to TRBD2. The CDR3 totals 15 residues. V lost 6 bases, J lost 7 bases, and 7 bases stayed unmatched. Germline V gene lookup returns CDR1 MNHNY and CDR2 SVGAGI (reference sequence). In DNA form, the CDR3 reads TGTGCCAGCAGGTGGACTAGCGGGAGGGCGAGAGAGCAGTACTTC. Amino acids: CASRWTSGRAREQYF.

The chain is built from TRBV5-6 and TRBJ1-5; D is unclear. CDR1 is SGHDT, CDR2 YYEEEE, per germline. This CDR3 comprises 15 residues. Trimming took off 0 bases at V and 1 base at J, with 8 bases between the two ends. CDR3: CASSLGPTSNQPQHF. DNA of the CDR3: TGTGCCAGCAGCTTGGGCCCCACGAGCAATCAGCCCCAGCATTTT.

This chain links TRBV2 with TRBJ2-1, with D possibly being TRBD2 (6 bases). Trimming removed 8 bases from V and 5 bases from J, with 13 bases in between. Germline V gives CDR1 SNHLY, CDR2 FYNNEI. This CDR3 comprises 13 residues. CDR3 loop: CASSGERNNEQFF. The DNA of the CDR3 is TGTGCCAGCTCGGGGGAGAGAAACAATGAGCAGTTCTTC.